Below are 25 T cell receptor beta chains sequenced from a single sample in a study of cytomegalovirus exposure and HLA in healthy donors. TCRdb's table, derived via immunoSEQ multiplex PCR, lists solely in-frame clones and lacks some. Among under 300,000 clones listed, about 90% were seen once. The sequencing sample was made of PBMCs. The receptors shown here come from a young woman in good health and CMV-seropositive.

The chain recombines TRBV5-1 with TRBJ2-3; D perhaps matches TRBD1 (5 bases). Germline V CDR1 and CDR2: SGHRS, YFSETQ. Trimming left V 4 bases short and J 2 bases short, with 17 bases between. This CDR3 comprises 16 residues. Written as DNA, the CDR3 is TGCGCCAGCAGCGCGGACACAATATCTACCACAGATACGCAGTATTTT. This encodes CASSADTISTTDTQYF.

The V and J genes are TRBV11-2 and TRBJ2-5; TRBD2 is a possible D gene (5 bases). V was trimmed by 4 bases and J by 4 bases, leaving 13 bases between them. The CDR3 consists of 14 residues. Germline CDR1 reads SGHAT; CDR2 reads FQNNGV. CDR3 nucleotides: TGTGCCAGCAGCTCCATCCGAGGGAGAGAGACCCAGTACTTC. It yields the protein CASSSIRGRETQYF.

The CDR3 coding sequence is TGTGCCAGCAGTTCCTTCGGGCAGGGCGACTACAATGAGCAGTTCTTC. It is translated as CASSSFGQGDYNEQFF. The chain has TRBV7-6 and TRBJ2-1; a weak D match, TRBD1 (5 bases). This CDR3 contains 16 residues. Germline V CDR1 and CDR2: SGHVS, FNYEAQ. With 6 bases removed from V and 3 bases from J, the gap between germline ends came to 18 bases.

The chain links TRBV27 to TRBJ2-7; TRBD1 matches 9 bases. The CDR3 consists of 16 residues. Trimming cost V 2 bases and J 2 bases; bases outside gene matches: 7. Germline V gene lookup returns CDR1 MNHEY and CDR2 SMNVEV (reference sequence). The CDR3 sequence: CASSLGAGTGPYEQYF. Here the CDR3 DNA reads TGTGCCAGCAGTTTAGGAGCCGGGACAGGGCCCTACGAGCAGTACTTC.

This chain links TRBV18 with TRBJ2-3, with TRBD2 matching 11 bases. This CDR3 comprises 15 residues. Germline CDR1 is KGHSH and CDR2 is LQKENI. The junction had 4 bases not matched to a gene; V was cut back by 4 bases and J by 4 bases. The CDR3 loop reads CASSQLAGGADTQYF. DNA for the CDR3: TGTGCCAGCTCACAGCTAGCGGGAGGAGCAGATACGCAGTATTTT.

This clone is a singleton in its sample. This rearrangement joins TRBV7-9 to TRBJ2-1; 14 bases line up with TRBD2. This CDR3 comprises 16 residues. V lost 5 bases and J lost 7; bases outside the gene matches: 7. Germline-derived CDR1 and CDR2 are SEHNR and FQNEAQ (reference sequence). The CDR3 sequence: CASSGGLAGVRNEQFF. The CDR3 DNA is TGTGCCAGCAGCGGGGGACTAGCGGGAGTCCGTAATGAGCAGTTCTTC. The whole variable domain, filled in from reference TRBV7-9 and TRBJ2-1, reads DTGVSQNPRHKITKRGQNVTFRCDPISEHNRLYWYRQTLGQGPEFLTYFQNEAQLEKSRLLSDRFSAERPKGSFSTLEIQRTEQGDSAMYLCASSGGLAGVRNEQFFGPGTRLTVL.

The V and J genes are TRBV7-6 and TRBJ2-2; 10 nucleotides match TRBD2. This CDR3 comprises 18 residues. Germline CDR1 and CDR2: SGHVS and FNYEAQ. Losses at the gene ends were 4 bases for V and 3 bases for J; bases not matched to a gene: 11. CDR3 sequence (DNA): TGTGCCAGCAGCTATGGACTAGCGGCTCCAAATTACACCGGGGAGCTGTTTTTT. Its protein product is CASSYGLAAPNYTGELFF.

The chain has TRBV5-6 and TRBJ2-2, with 7 bases that match TRBD1. V shed 4 bases, J shed 3 bases, and the junction held 0 bases outside the gene matches. Germline V gene sequence: CDR1 SGHDT, CDR2 YYEEEE. This CDR3 has 13 residues. The chain's CDR3 is CASSQGDTGELFF. The CDR3 coding sequence is TGTGCCAGCAGCCAGGGGGACACCGGGGAGCTGTTTTTT. The full variable domain, in which reference TRBV5-6 and TRBJ2-2 provide the parts outside the CDR3, is DAGVTQSPTHLIKTRGQQVTLRCSPKSGHDTVSWYQQALGQGPQFIFQYYEEEERQRGNFPDRFSGHQFPNYSSELNVNALLLGDSALYLCASSQGDTGELFFGEGSRLTVL.

The chain recombines TRBV5-4 with TRBJ2-7; TRBD2 agrees at 12 bases. Germline V gives CDR1 SGHNT, CDR2 YYREEE (reference sequence). This CDR3 is 14 amino acids long. V shed 4 bases and J 6 bases; nucleotides not matched to a gene: 5. CDR3 protein: CASSMTSGSGEQYF. The CDR3 DNA is TGTGCCAGCAGCATGACTAGCGGGAGCGGCGAGCAGTACTTC.

The chain is built from TRBV5-1 and TRBJ2-1, with 8 bases that match TRBD2. The CDR3 has 16 residues. V shed 1 base, J shed 6 bases, and the junction held 9 bases outside the gene matches. The germline V gene has CDR1 SGHRS and CDR2 YFSETQ. This chain's CDR3 is CASSLLGLAGVNEQFF. CDR3 DNA sequence: TGCGCCAGCAGCTTGTTAGGGCTAGCGGGTGTCAATGAGCAGTTCTTC.

V is TRBV5-1 and J is TRBJ2-5, with TRBD1 matching over 10 bases. Looked up from germline, CDR1 is SGHRS and CDR2 is YFSETQ. The CDR3 sequence is 15 residues long. V shed 0 bases, J shed 3 bases, and the junction held 2 bases outside the gene matches. The CDR3 protein is CASSLVGTGEETQYF. The CDR3, as DNA: TGCGCCAGCAGCTTGGTGGGGACAGGGGAAGAGACCCAGTACTTC.

The J gene is TRBJ1-3, the V gene TRBV5-6; D ambiguous. CDR1 and CDR2 (germline): SGHDT, YYEEEE. The CDR3 is 14 amino acids. V shed 0 bases and J shed 4 bases, with 8 bases lying between them. The CDR3 here is CASSLGLTGNTIYF. As DNA, the CDR3 is TGTGCCAGCAGCTTGGGTCTAACGGGAAACACCATATATTTT.

V and J are TRBV29-1 and TRBJ2-1, with D perhaps TRBD1 (5 bases). Trimming pared 4 bases from V and 0 bases from J, leaving 10 bases between. CDR1 and CDR2 (germline): SQVTM, ANQGSEA. CDR3 length equals 14 residues. The CDR3 sequence is CSVGGPSSYNEQFF. The CDR3 bases are TGCAGCGTTGGGGGCCCAAGCTCCTACAATGAGCAGTTCTTC.

This clone has just a few counts. The chain has TRBV7-9 and TRBJ2-1, with D tentatively TRBD1 (5 bases). The CDR3 runs to 15 residues. CDR1 is SEHNR, CDR2 FQNEAQ, per germline (reference sequence). Trimming left V 4 bases short and J 1 base short, with 11 bases between. The CDR3 DNA is TGTGCCAGCAGCTCCGGACATCCGTCCTACAATGAGCAGTTCTTC. It yields the protein CASSSGHPSYNEQFF. The entire variable domain, with the rest obtained from reference TRBV7-9 and TRBJ2-1, is as follows: DTGVSQNPRHKITKRGQNVTFRCDPISEHNRLYWYRQTLGQGPEFLTYFQNEAQLEKSRLLSDRFSAERPKGSFSTLEIQRTEQGDSAMYLCASSSGHPSYNEQFFGPGTRLTVL.

This sequence joins TRBV5-1 and TRBJ2-1; D possibly corresponds to TRBD1 (5 bases). This CDR3 comprises 15 residues. The V gene lost 1 base and the J gene lost 7 bases, with 15 bases spanning the gap. Germline lookup yields CDR1 SGHRS and CDR2 YFSETQ. The CDR3 here is CASSLWAGLENEQFF. The CDR3 bases are TGCGCCAGCAGCTTGTGGGCAGGGCTCGAAAATGAGCAGTTCTTC.

J is TRBJ2-7 and V is TRBV9; D uncertain. Germline CDR1 is SGDLS and CDR2 is YYNGEE. CDR3 length: 13 amino acids. Between the trimmed V and J ends, which lost 3 bases and 4 bases, there was a span of 11 bases. The CDR3 reads CASSGLSQYEQYF. The CDR3 DNA sequence: TGTGCCAGCAGCGGACTTTCCCAATACGAGCAGTACTTC.

The chain links TRBV5-6 to TRBJ2-7; no definite D call. Germline-derived CDR1 and CDR2 are SGHDT and YYEEEE. This CDR3 is built from 16 residues. Deletions cut 0 bases from V and 4 bases from J, with 17 bases between. Here the CDR3 reads CASSLDWQVTMYEQYF. CDR3 coding DNA: TGTGCCAGCAGCTTGGATTGGCAGGTTACCATGTACGAGCAGTACTTC.

This clone appeared once. The rearrangement links TRBV27 to TRBJ2-7; D gene unclear. The CDR3 runs 15 residues. With 5 bases removed from V and 0 bases from J, the gap between germline ends came to 14 bases. Germline CDR1 reads MNHEY; CDR2 reads SMNVEV (reference sequence). CDR3 sequence reads: CASSQPYNRSYEQYF. The DNA for the CDR3 is TGTGCCAGCAGTCAACCTTACAACCGCTCCTACGAGCAGTACTTC.

The rearrangement links TRBV15 to TRBJ2-1, with D possibly TRBD1 on 6 matching bases. Germline values: CDR1 LNHNV, CDR2 YYDKDF (reference sequence). Trimming removed 2 bases at V and 2 bases at J, with 10 bases between. The CDR3 has 15 amino acids. CDR3 nucleotide sequence: TGTGCCACCAGCAGACCTGGGACAACCTACAATGAGCAGTTCTTC. It yields the protein CATSRPGTTYNEQFF.

Here the CDR3 reads CASSPPRDRAEAFF. The CDR3 coding sequence is TGTGCCAGCTCACCACCACGGGATAGGGCTGAAGCTTTCTTT. The genes are TRBV18 and TRBJ1-1; no reliable D call. V was clipped by 0 bases and J by 6 bases, with 11 bases between them. This CDR3 is built from 14 residues. Germline CDR1 KGHSH, CDR2 LQKENI.

The chain employs TRBV7-2 and TRBJ1-2, with 7 nucleotides matching TRBD1. Germline CDR1 and CDR2: SGHTA and FQGNSA. This CDR3 comprises 14 residues. Unmatched junction bases numbered 3, after V lost 1 base and J lost 4 bases. CDR3 amino acids: CASSLGQGGYGYTF. The CDR3 DNA reads TGTGCCAGCAGCTTAGGGCAGGGGGGCTATGGCTACACCTTC.

The chain is built from TRBV6-1 and TRBJ1-4, with D maybe TRBD1 (6 bases). Germline V gives CDR1 MNHNS, CDR2 SASEGT. Trimming removed 6 bases from V and 5 bases from J, with 16 bases in between. The CDR3 is made up of 15 amino acids. CDR3 residues: CASRTAGARNEKLFF. CDR3 nucleotide sequence: TGTGCCAGCAGAACCGCAGGGGCAAGGAATGAAAAACTGTTTTTT.

The chain employs TRBV5-6 and TRBJ2-7; D perhaps matches TRBD1 (5 bases). The germline gives CDR1 SGHDT, CDR2 YYEEEE. The ends were cut back, 0 bases at V and 4 bases at J, with 11 bases in the middle. The CDR3 is 14 residues long. Written as DNA, the CDR3 is TGTGCCAGCAGCTTGGGGTCAGGGTCTTACGAGCAGTACTTC. Protein sequence: CASSLGSGSYEQYF.

The chain uses TRBV6-5 and TRBJ2-7; TRBD1 matches 9 bases. The CDR3 is made up of 15 amino acids. Trimming cost V 4 bases and J 3 bases; bases outside gene matches: 7. Germline V gene lookup returns CDR1 MNHEY and CDR2 SVGAGI. The CDR3 sequence is CASSFEGQGIYEQYF. The CDR3 DNA sequence: TGTGCCAGCAGTTTCGAGGGACAGGGAATCTACGAGCAGTACTTC.

This chain links TRBV7-9 with TRBJ2-3; 9 nucleotides align to TRBD1. V dropped 6 bases and J dropped 7; count of bases not matched to a gene: 2. The CDR3 runs to 12 residues. Germline V lookup: CDR1 SEHNR, CDR2 FQNEAQ (reference sequence). CDR3 bases: TGTGCCAGCAGGGACAGGGGTAATACGCAGTATTTT. This codes for CASRDRGNTQYF. Drawing the rest from reference TRBV7-9 and TRBJ2-3, the complete variable domain is DTGVSQNPRHKITKRGQNVTFRCDPISEHNRLYWYRQTLGQGPEFLTYFQNEAQLEKSRLLSDRFSAERPKGSFSTLEIQRTEQGDSAMYLCASRDRGNTQYFGPGTRLTVL.